The rows below give T cell receptor beta chains drawn from one sample of a study of CXCR3-negative and CXCR3-positive naive CD8 T cells. TCRdb reanalyzed the 5' RACE reads, giving one entry per CDR3 protein sequence and no DNA. The listing contains 75,000 to 100,000 distinct CDR3 sequences. Sequenced input: naive CXCR3+ CD8+ T cells from blood. Receptor source: a human donor in good health. Some clones in this sample may be carry-over from other donors' samples. Both conserved end residues are part of each CDR3. The order of the fields is V gene, J gene, CDR3 protein.

V gene: TRBV5-8; J gene: TRBJ2-5; CDR3 protein: CASSLFQVQETQYF
V gene: TRBV6-6; J gene: TRBJ2-3; CDR3 protein: CASSYSAGVTADTQYF
V gene: TRBV7-8; J gene: TRBJ2-1; CDR3 protein: CASSEELAYQSRNEQFF
V gene: TRBV29-1; J gene: TRBJ2-7; CDR3 protein: CSFMTSGSYEQYF
V gene: TRBV20-1; J gene: TRBJ2-1; CDR3 protein: CSARSNGREGYNEQFF
V gene: TRBV7-2; J gene: TRBJ2-1; CDR3 protein: CASPHERLADSSYNEQFF
V gene: TRBV7-9; J gene: TRBJ2-7; CDR3 protein: CASSLAYLTGTHEQYF
V gene: TRBV10-3; J gene: TRBJ1-2; CDR3 protein: CAITGTGLGYTF
V gene: TRBV27; J gene: TRBJ1-5; CDR3 protein: CASSFSDQPQHF
V gene: TRBV2; J gene: TRBJ2-7; CDR3 protein: CASSVELAVDEQYF
V gene: TRBV20-1; J gene: TRBJ2-3; CDR3 protein: CSARDNVWGVVSTDTQYF
V gene: TRBV12-3/TRBV12-4; J gene: TRBJ2-3; CDR3 protein: CASSQGAGPTDTQYF
V gene: TRBV9; J gene: TRBJ1-3; CDR3 protein: CASSVENLSGNTIYF
V gene: TRBV13; J gene: TRBJ2-1; CDR3 protein: CASSLGPVGGPDYSYNEQFF
V gene: TRBV18; J gene: TRBJ2-7; CDR3 protein: CASQDEGYEQYF
V gene: TRBV27; J gene: TRBJ2-4; CDR3 protein: CASSPFGREALGAKNIQYF
V gene: TRBV7-2; J gene: TRBJ1-1; CDR3 protein: CASSWRNTEAFF
V gene: TRBV4-1; J gene: TRBJ2-7; CDR3 protein: CASSQEAGLGAYEQYF
V gene: TRBV25-1; J gene: TRBJ2-7; CDR3 protein: CASSASGSGHEQYF
V gene: TRBV28; J gene: TRBJ2-2; CDR3 protein: CASTLYPTGELFF
V gene: TRBV9; J gene: TRBJ2-7; CDR3 protein: CASSPTMGWAYEQYF
V gene: TRBV5-1; J gene: TRBJ1-1; CDR3 protein: CASSWSGYNTEAFF
V gene: TRBV2; J gene: TRBJ2-2; CDR3 protein: CASSEARSGGELFF
V gene: TRBV6-6; J gene: TRBJ2-2; CDR3 protein: CASSYGVQNTGELFF
V gene: TRBV6-5; J gene: TRBJ1-1; CDR3 protein: CASTLLTGNIAEAFF
V gene: TRBV23-1; J gene: TRBJ1-5; CDR3 protein: CASSRRDREGGANQPQHF
V gene: TRBV7-8; J gene: TRBJ2-1; CDR3 protein: CASSSPSTSGDYNEQFF
V gene: TRBV20-1; J gene: TRBJ1-5; CDR3 protein: CSASERRVNQPQHF
V gene: TRBV6-2/TRBV6-3; J gene: TRBJ1-4; CDR3 protein: CASSKLRQDNEKLFF
V gene: TRBV12-3/TRBV12-4; J gene: TRBJ1-4; CDR3 protein: CASKSDSSNEKLFF
V gene: TRBV20-1; J gene: TRBJ2-7; CDR3 protein: CSARDTPPGAYGYEQYF
V gene: TRBV29-1; J gene: TRBJ2-4; CDR3 protein: CSASDGNIQYF
V gene: TRBV9; J gene: TRBJ2-7; CDR3 protein: CASSVGRGGRSSYEQYF
V gene: TRBV5-1; J gene: TRBJ2-3; CDR3 protein: CASSFDRDTDTQYF
V gene: TRBV29-1; J gene: TRBJ2-2; CDR3 protein: CSVFFANTGELFF
V gene: TRBV5-1; J gene: TRBJ2-7; CDR3 protein: CASSLDRGGSYEQYF
V gene: TRBV29-1; J gene: TRBJ2-7; CDR3 protein: CSVTGAAGEQYF
V gene: TRBV18; J gene: TRBJ1-1; CDR3 protein: CASSPMGNTEAFF
V gene: TRBV14; J gene: TRBJ2-7; CDR3 protein: CASSHQAGGLFEQYF
V gene: TRBV20-1; J gene: TRBJ2-1; CDR3 protein: CSASDGGSSYNEQFF
V gene: TRBV15; J gene: TRBJ2-5; CDR3 protein: CATSREVRPGTQYF
V gene: TRBV20-1; J gene: TRBJ2-2; CDR3 protein: CSARDRAENTGELFF
V gene: TRBV28; J gene: TRBJ2-5; CDR3 protein: CASSLTRAEETQYF